A selection of T cell receptor beta chains follows, all from one sample in a study of T cell repertoires in cytomegalovirus infection. TCRdb redid the calling of the reads with MiXCR, one entry per CDR3 protein. The data show 550,000 to 700,000 distinct CDR3 sequences, 40% seen once. These receptors lack a known antigen. This specimen consisted of cultured PBMCs, obtained from culture after CMV antigen stimulation. The receptors stem from a human donor in good health (CMV status not recorded). Some clones in this sample may be carry-over from other donors' samples. Both conserved end residues are part of each CDR3. D genes are given only for firm matches. Only part of the rows carry a size: once, few, many, or a class if the clone is expanded.

few	TRBV19	TRBD1	TRBJ2-7	TGTGCCAGTAGTACCGGGCGACAGGGCTGGCACGAGCAGTACTTC	CASSTGRQGWHEQYF
-	TRBV12-3/TRBV12-4	TRBD1	TRBJ2-3	TGTGCCAGCAGTTTTGGGACAGGGTTGTTGAATACGCAGTATTTT	CASSFGTGLLNTQYF
-	TRBV29-1	-	TRBJ2-1	TGCAGCGTTGAAGATGAGGCAACTTACAATGAGCAGTTCTTC	CSVEDEATYNEQFF
-	TRBV19	TRBD1	TRBJ1-6	TGTGCCAGCCAGCAGCTGGATCCGACAGGGGGTAATGAGGCCCTCCACTTT	CASQQLDPTGGNEALHF
-	TRBV29-1	-	TRBJ1-2	TGCAGCGTTGGCCAGGGCTCTACCTATGGCTACACCTTC	CSVGQGSTYGYTF
-	TRBV7-8	-	TRBJ2-2	TGTGCCAGCAGCTCACACCCCTTTGGAGGTCGAAACACCGGGGAGCTGTTTTTT	CASSSHPFGGRNTGELFF
-	TRBV27	TRBD1	TRBJ2-3	TGTGCCAGTACCAGGGGCAGGGGGCTTAGCACAGATACGCAGTATTTT	CASTRGRGLSTDTQYF
-	TRBV20-1	-	TRBJ2-3	TGCAGTGCCACAAAGTTGGATGGCACAGATACGCAGTATTTT	CSATKLDGTDTQYF
few	TRBV7-2	-	TRBJ2-1	TGTGCCAGCCCCCCCGAAAAGGGATCGTACAATGAGCAGTTCTTC	CASPPEKGSYNEQFF
-	TRBV7-2	-	TRBJ1-3	TGTGCCAGCAGCTTAGAGGGGGGACGGAGCTCTGGAAACACCATATATTTT	CASSLEGGRSSGNTIYF
few	TRBV14	-	TRBJ2-3	TGTGCCAGCAGCCACGGACTACGTGTGTCTTACTCACAGATGAATACGCAGTATTTT	CASSHGLRVSYSQMNTQYF
-	TRBV7-9	-	TRBJ1-1	TGTGCCAGCAGCCTTCAGCGTGAAGCTTTCTTT	CASSLQREAFF
-	TRBV30	-	TRBJ1-6	TGTGCCTGGAGTCTAGATAGAAATCCACCCCTCCACTTT	CAWSLDRNPPLHF
few	TRBV20-1	TRBD1	TRBJ2-6	TGCAGTGCTAGAATCCAGGGGGTATCGGGGGCCAACGTCCTGACTTTC	CSARIQGVSGANVLTF
-	TRBV6-5	TRBD2	TRBJ2-3	TGTGCCAGCAGGCGGACTAGCGGGAGACCAGATACGCAGTATTTT	CASRRTSGRPDTQYF
-	TRBV3-1	TRBD2	TRBJ2-7	TGTGCCAGCAGCCAAGGCGGGGGGCCCTACGAGCAGTACTTC	CASSQGGGPYEQYF
-	TRBV6-6	TRBD1	TRBJ2-2	TGTGCCAGCAGTGGCGAACAGGGGTGGGGCACCGGGGAGCTGTTTTTT	CASSGEQGWGTGELFF